The following is a TCR beta chain sequence with its context. The data were taken from a study of blood T cell repertoires in COVID-19. Study summary: Samples taken during acute and convalescent COVID-19 were collected in the United States, Italy and Spain. T cells, B-cell-depleted T cells, or PBMCs supplied cDNA or gDNA.

Germline V CDR1 and CDR2: LNHDA, SQIVND (reference sequence). The length of the CDR3 is 15 residues. With 5 bases removed from V and 0 bases from J, the gap between germline ends came to 11 bases. As originally analysed: Reference gene primer amplification yielded estimated nucleated cell counts. Assay: immunoSEQ multiplex PCR; the TCRdb copy retains only in-frame clones and omits some. V, J and clone size were drawn from that table, and D and trimming were deduced from the DNA. The data contain approximately 230,000 clones, nearly 90% of them seen just once; the ten biggest clones take up under 4%. Sequencing input: peripheral blood. This chain links TRBV19 with TRBJ1-3, with D possibly being TRBD1 (6 bases). The receptor was derived from a young man with active or convalescent COVID-19. CDR3 protein: CASSRQDHSGNTIYF. CDR3 in DNA: TGTGCCAGTAGTCGACAGGACCACTCTGGAAACACCATATATTTT.